This TCR beta chain is from a study of control samples from healthy donors and cancer patients. The CDR3 length is 13 residues. CDR1 is SGHRS, CDR2 YFSETQ, per germline. Libraries were prepared by immunoSEQ multiplex PCR; TCRdb keeps only in-frame clonotypes and omits some of them. This table has roughly 120,000 clones, roughly nine tenths appearing once. With regard to this clone: The junction does not match germline at one end; this may be a read error.

The chain recombines TRBV5-1 with TRBJ1-1; no firm D call. Sequencing was done on a sample of blood. The source is a woman aged 18-29 years in good health. DNA for the CDR3: TGCGCCAGCAGCTTAATGTTAAACAGTGAAGCTTTCTTT. Residues: CASSLMLNSEAFF.